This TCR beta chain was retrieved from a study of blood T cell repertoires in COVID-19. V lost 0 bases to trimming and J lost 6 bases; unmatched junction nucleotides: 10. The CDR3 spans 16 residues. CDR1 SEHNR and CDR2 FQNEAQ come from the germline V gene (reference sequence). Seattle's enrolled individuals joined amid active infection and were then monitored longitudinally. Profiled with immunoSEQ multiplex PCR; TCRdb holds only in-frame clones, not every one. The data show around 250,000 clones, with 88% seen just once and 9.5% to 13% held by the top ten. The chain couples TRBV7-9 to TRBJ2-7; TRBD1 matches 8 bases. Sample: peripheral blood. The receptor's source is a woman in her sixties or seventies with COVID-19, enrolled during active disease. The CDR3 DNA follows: TGTGCCAGCAGCTTAGCGTTCTCAGGGGGCAGGGGCGAGCAGTACTTC. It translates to CASSLAFSGGRGEQYF.